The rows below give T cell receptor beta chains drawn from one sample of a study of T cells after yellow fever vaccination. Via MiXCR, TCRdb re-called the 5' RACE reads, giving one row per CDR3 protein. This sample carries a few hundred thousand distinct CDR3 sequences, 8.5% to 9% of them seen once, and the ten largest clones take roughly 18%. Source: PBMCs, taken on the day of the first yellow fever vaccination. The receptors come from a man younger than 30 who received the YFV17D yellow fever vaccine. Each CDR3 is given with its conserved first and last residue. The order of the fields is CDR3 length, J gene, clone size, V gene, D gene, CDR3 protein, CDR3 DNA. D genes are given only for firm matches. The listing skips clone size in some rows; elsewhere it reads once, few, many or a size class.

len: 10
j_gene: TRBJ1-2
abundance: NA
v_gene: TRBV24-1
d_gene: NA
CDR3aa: CATGGTVYTF
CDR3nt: TGTGCCACCGGGGGAACTGTCTACACCTTC

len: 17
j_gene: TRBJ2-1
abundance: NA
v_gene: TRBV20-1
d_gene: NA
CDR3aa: CSARDQGGVVLYNEQFF
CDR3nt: TGCAGTGCTAGAGATCAAGGCGGGGTCGTTTTGTACAATGAGCAGTTCTTC

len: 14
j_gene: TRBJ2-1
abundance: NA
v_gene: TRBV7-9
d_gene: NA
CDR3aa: CASSLIMRYNEQFF
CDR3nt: TGTGCCAGCAGCTTAATAATGAGGTACAATGAGCAGTTCTTC

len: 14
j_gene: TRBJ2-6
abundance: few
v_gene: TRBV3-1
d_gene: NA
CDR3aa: CASSRISGANVLTF
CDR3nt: TGTGCCAGCAGCAGGATCTCTGGGGCCAACGTCCTGACTTTC

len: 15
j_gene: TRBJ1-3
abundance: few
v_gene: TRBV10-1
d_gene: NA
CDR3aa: CASSTPRDSGNTIYF
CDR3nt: TGCGCCAGCAGTACTCCCCGGGACTCTGGAAACACCATATATTTT

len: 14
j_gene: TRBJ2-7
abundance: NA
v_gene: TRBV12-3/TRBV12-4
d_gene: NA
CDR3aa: CASSLTRSSYERYF
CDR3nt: TGTGCCAGCAGTTTAACTCGGAGCTCCTACGAGCGGTACTTC

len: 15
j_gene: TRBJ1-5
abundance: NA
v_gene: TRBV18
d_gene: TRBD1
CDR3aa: CASSPTTGANQPQHF
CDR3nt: TGTGCCAGCTCACCCACGACAGGGGCGAATCAGCCCCAGCATTTT

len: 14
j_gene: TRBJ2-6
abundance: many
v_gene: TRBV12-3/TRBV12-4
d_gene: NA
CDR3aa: CASSFESGANVLTF
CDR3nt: TGTGCCAGCAGTTTCGAATCTGGGGCCAACGTCCTGACTTTC

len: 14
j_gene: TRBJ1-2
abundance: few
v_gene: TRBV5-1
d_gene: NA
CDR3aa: CASSLAGDGYGYTF
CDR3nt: TGCGCCAGCAGCTTGGCGGGGGACGGCTATGGCTACACCTTC

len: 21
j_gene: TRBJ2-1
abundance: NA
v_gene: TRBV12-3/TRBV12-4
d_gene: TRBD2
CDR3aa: CASSFVRLGRAREAAYNEQFF
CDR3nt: TGTGCCAGCAGTTTCGTCCGCCTAGGCCGGGCTCGGGAGGCGGCCTACAATGAGCAGTTCTTC

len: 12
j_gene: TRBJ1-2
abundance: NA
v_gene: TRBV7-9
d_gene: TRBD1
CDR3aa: CASSITGEGYTF
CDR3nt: TGTGCCAGCAGCATTACAGGGGAAGGCTACACCTTC

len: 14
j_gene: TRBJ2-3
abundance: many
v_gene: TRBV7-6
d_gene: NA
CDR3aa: CASSPRPQGDTQYF
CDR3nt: TGTGCCAGCAGCCCACGTCCCCAGGGAGATACGCAGTATTTT

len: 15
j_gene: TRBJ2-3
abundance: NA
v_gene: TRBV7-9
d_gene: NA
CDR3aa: CASSLIGRNKDTQYF
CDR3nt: TGTGCCAGCAGCTTAATCGGCCGGAACAAAGATACGCAGTATTTT

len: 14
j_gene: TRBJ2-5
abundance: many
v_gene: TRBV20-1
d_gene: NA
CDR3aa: CSATRLEGTETQYF
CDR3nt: TGCAGTGCCACACGACTAGAGGGGACGGAGACCCAGTACTTC

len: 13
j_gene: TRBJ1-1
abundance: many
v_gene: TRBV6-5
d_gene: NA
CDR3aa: CASSYGGASEAFF
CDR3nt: TGTGCCAGCAGTTACGGGGGGGCCTCTGAAGCTTTCTTT

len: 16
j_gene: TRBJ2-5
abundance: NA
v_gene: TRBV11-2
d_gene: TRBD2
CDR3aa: CASSLDQLAGEETQYF
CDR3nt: TGTGCCAGCAGCTTAGACCAACTAGCGGGGGAAGAGACCCAGTACTTC

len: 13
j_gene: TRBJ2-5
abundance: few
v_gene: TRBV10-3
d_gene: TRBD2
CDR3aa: CAIRGGPQETQYF
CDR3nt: TGTGCCATTCGGGGGGGACCTCAAGAGACCCAGTACTTC

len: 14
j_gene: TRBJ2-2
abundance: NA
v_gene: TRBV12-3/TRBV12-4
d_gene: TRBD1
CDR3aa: CASRPGQGAGELFF
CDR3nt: TGTGCCAGCAGACCAGGACAGGGGGCCGGGGAGCTGTTTTTT

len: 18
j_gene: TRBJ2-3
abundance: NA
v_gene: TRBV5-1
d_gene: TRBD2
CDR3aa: CASSLFVSGRGDRDTQYF
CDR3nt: TGCGCCAGCAGCTTGTTCGTCTCGGGGCGGGGGGACCGAGATACGCAGTATTTT

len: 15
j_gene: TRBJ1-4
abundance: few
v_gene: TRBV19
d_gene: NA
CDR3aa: CASSSILRSNEKLFF
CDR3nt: TGTGCCAGTAGCTCAATACTCCGCTCTAATGAAAAACTGTTTTTT

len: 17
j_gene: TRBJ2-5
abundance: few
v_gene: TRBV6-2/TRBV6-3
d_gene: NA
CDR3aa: CASSYSERANFQETQYF
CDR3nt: TGTGCCAGCAGTTACTCCGAGCGGGCAAATTTCCAAGAGACCCAGTACTTC

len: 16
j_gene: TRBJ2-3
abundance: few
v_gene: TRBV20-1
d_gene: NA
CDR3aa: CSARPPHNLGTDTQYF
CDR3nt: TGCAGTGCTAGACCCCCGCACAACCTCGGCACAGATACGCAGTATTTT

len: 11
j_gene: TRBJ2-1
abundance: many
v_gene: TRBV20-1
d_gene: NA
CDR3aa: CSATPGNEQFF
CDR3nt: TGCAGTGCTACTCCTGGCAATGAGCAGTTCTTC

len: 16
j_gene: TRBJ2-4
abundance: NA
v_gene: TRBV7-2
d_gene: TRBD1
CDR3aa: CASSFVGRGPKNIQYF
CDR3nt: TGTGCCAGCAGCTTCGTGGGAAGGGGGCCCAAAAACATTCAGTACTTC

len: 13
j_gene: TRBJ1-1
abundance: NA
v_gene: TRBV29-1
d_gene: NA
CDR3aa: CSVETGASTEAFF
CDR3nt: TGCAGCGTTGAAACGGGGGCGTCCACTGAAGCTTTCTTT

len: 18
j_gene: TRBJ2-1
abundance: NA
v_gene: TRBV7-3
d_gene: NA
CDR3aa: CASILRGLGGGSYNEQFF
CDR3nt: TGTGCCAGCATCTTAAGAGGGCTGGGCGGAGGCTCCTACAATGAGCAGTTCTTC

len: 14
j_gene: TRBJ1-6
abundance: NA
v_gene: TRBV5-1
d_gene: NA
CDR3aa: CASSFDRTNSPLHF
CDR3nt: TGCGCCAGCAGCTTCGACCGGACTAATTCACCCCTCCACTTT

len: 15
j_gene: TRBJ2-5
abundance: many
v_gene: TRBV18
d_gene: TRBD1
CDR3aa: CASSPFSGQGETQYF
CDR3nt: TGTGCCAGCTCACCGTTTTCAGGACAGGGAGAGACCCAGTACTTC

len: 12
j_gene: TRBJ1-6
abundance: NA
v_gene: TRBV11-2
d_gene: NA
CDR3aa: CASSLEFSPLHF
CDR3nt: TGTGCCAGCAGCTTGGAGTTTTCACCCCTCCACTTT

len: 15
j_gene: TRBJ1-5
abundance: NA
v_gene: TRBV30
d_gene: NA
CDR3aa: CAWSVAQGGTQPQHF
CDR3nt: TGTGCCTGGAGTGTGGCTCAAGGTGGAACTCAGCCCCAGCATTTT

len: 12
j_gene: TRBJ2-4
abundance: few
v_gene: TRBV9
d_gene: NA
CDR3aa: CASSGSGNIQYF
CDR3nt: TGTGCCAGCTCTGGATCGGGAAACATTCAGTACTTC

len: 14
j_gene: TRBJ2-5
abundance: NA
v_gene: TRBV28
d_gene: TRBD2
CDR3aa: CASSWLAEQETQYF
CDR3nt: TGTGCCAGCAGTTGGCTAGCGGAACAAGAGACCCAGTACTTC

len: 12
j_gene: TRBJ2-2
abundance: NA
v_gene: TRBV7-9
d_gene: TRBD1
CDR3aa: CASRTGAGELFF
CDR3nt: TGTGCCAGCAGGACAGGGGCCGGGGAGCTGTTTTTT

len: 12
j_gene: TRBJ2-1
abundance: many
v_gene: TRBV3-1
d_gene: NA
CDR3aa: CASSQAEHEQFF
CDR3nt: TGTGCCAGCAGCCAAGCGGAACATGAGCAGTTCTTC

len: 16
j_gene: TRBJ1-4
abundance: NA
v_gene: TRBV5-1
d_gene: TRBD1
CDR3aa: CASRRTGATTNEKLFF
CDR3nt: TGCGCCAGCAGGAGGACAGGGGCCACAACTAATGAAAAACTGTTTTTT

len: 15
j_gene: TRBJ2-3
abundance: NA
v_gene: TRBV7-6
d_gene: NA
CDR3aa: CASVRSAGYTDTQYF
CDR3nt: TGTGCCAGCGTACGGTCGGCGGGGTACACAGATACGCAGTATTTT

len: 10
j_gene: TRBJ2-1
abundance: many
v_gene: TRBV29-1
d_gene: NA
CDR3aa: CSGGEREPFF
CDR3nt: TGCAGCGGGGGGGAGAGGGAGCCGTTCTTC

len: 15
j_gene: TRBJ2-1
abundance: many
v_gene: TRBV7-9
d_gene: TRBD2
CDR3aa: CASSPPGTSHNEQFF
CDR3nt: TGTGCCAGCAGCCCCCCCGGGACTAGCCACAATGAGCAGTTCTTC

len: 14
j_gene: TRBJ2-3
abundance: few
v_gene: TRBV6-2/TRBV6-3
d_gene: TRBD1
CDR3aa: CASSRGQGIDTQYF
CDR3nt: TGTGCCAGCAGTAGGGGACAGGGGATCGATACGCAGTATTTT

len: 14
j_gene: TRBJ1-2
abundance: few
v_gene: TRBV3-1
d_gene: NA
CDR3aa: CASSQETDHYGYTF
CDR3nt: TGTGCCAGCAGCCAAGAAACGGACCACTATGGCTACACCTTC